This TCR beta chain stems from a study of T cell responses to AZD1222 COVID-19 vaccine. General study results and limits: At baseline, just six AZD1222 recipients tested seropositive.

Notes on this clone: What it recognizes is unknown.

The table came from immunoSEQ multiplex PCR; TCRdb's copy has only in-frame clones and leaves some out. The sample lists around 120,000 clones, approximately 90% occurring once. Analyses pooled second doses at about 4 or about 12 weeks. The receptor was isolated from an adult who received the AZD1222 COVID-19 vaccine. The starting material was peripheral blood, obtained 28 days after the second AZD1222 dose.

The CDR3 DNA sequence: TGTGCCAGCAGTTCTCGCGGAGGCCAGCGGGAGGAAAAACTGTTTTTT. Translating it yields CASSSRGGQREEKLFF. V and J are TRBV27 and TRBJ1-4; D uncertain. V was clipped by 4 bases and J by 8 bases, with 20 bases between them. Germline loops: CDR1 MNHEY, CDR2 SMNVEV (reference sequence). The length of the CDR3 is 16 residues.